This T cell receptor beta chain was captured by sequencing in a study of blood T cell repertoires in COVID-19. Study at large: The origin of the acute and convalescent COVID-19 samples was the United States, Italy and Spain.

As originally analysed: Counts of nucleated cells, estimated from reference gene primer amplification, were obtained. The assay was immunoSEQ multiplex PCR, and TCRdb's table has in-frame clones only and misses some. V, J and clone size are taken as reported in that table, and D and trimming were inferred from the DNA itself. Among 150,000 to 200,000 clones listed, 60% to 80% were seen once. The trim removed 3 bases at V and 3 bases at J, leaving 10 bases unmatched. This CDR3 has 17 residues. The germline V gene encodes CDR1 SGDLS and CDR2 YYNGEE. The sequencing input was peripheral blood. The J gene is TRBJ2-2, the V gene TRBV9, with 8 nucleotides matching TRBD2. This TCR derives from a man aged 65 to 85 with acute or convalescent COVID-19. DNA of the CDR3: TGTGCCAGCAGCGCCGGGGGGAGCGGGAGAGACACCGGGGAGCTGTTTTTT. Translating it yields CASSAGGSGRDTGELFF.